This is a list of T cell receptor beta chains from one sample in a study of regulatory T cells in long-lasting Graves disease. In TCRdb, the multiplex PCR reads were re-called with MiXCR into one record per CDR3 protein. The sample has a few hundred thousand distinct CDR3 sequences; 20% to 25% are singletons. The specimen was peripheral blood mononuclear cells (PBMCs), collected at new diagnosis, from a patient treated with antithyroid drugs. The receptors here all came from a female donor with Graves disease. The CDR3 runs from the conserved cysteine through the conserved F or W. A D gene is named only where the DNA matches it firmly. Clone size is not always given. Where it is, it says once, few, many or a class for expanded clones.

v_gene	d_gene	j_gene	abundance	CDR3aa	CDR3nt
TRBV7-2	-	TRBJ2-3	many	CASSLALLATDTQYF	TGTGCCAGCAGCTTAGCGCTTCTAGCGACAGATACGCAGTATTTT
TRBV20-1	-	TRBJ2-7	many	CSARQGNRRYEQYF	TGCAGTGCTAGGCAGGGAAACCGTCGCTACGAGCAGTACTTC
TRBV6-2/TRBV6-3	TRBD2	TRBJ2-3	-	CASLHGLAGGADTQYF	TGTGCCAGCCTCCATGGACTAGCGGGAGGGGCAGATACGCAGTATTTT
TRBV3-1	-	TRBJ2-7	many	CASSHRTNEQYF	TGTGCCAGCAGCCATAGGACTAACGAGCAGTACTTC
TRBV7-2	TRBD2	TRBJ2-7	many	CASSLGIAGGISYEQYF	TGTGCCAGCAGCTTAGGAATAGCGGGGGGCATATCCTACGAGCAGTACTTC
TRBV20-1	-	TRBJ1-2	-	CSARDPSLQGPTYGYTF	TGCAGTGCTAGAGATCCCTCTCTGCAGGGCCCCACCTATGGCTACACCTTC
TRBV29-1	TRBD1	TRBJ2-7	-	CGVTGSHYEQYF	TGCGGCGTGACAGGGTCTCACTACGAGCAGTACTTC
TRBV2	TRBD2	TRBJ2-3	-	CASKETSGTTDTQYF	TGTGCCAGCAAGGAGACTAGCGGGACCACAGATACGCAGTATTTT
TRBV10-1	-	TRBJ2-5	many	CASSESRGQETQYF	TGCGCCAGCAGTGAGTCAAGGGGCCAAGAGACCCAGTACTTC
TRBV7-9	-	TRBJ1-1	many	CASSRINTEAFF	TGTGCCAGCAGCCGAATAAACACTGAAGCTTTCTTT
TRBV20-1	-	TRBJ2-5	many	CSARVDQETQYF	TGCAGTGCTAGAGTGGATCAAGAGACCCAGTACTTC
TRBV30	-	TRBJ2-1	many	CAWSALGGRSYNEQFF	TGTGCCTGGAGTGCCTTAGGGGGGAGGTCCTACAATGAGCAGTTCTTC
TRBV5-4	TRBD1	TRBJ2-5	few	CASSLGQGYQETQYF	TGTGCCAGCAGCTTGGGACAGGGGTACCAAGAGACCCAGTACTTC
TRBV7-3	-	TRBJ1-1	few	CASSARDTEAFF	TGTGCCAGCAGCGCCCGGGACACTGAAGCTTTCTTT
TRBV7-2	TRBD1	TRBJ1-2	few	CASSLVETGGDGYTF	TGTGCCAGCAGCTTAGTGGAAACAGGGGGCGATGGCTACACCTTC
TRBV10-3	TRBD1	TRBJ2-5	many	CAISDMDRVGTQYF	TGTGCCATCAGTGACATGGACAGGGTGGGGACCCAGTACTTC
TRBV5-4	-	TRBJ2-5	many	CASSSATAQETQYF	TGTGCCAGCAGCTCGGCGACGGCACAAGAGACCCAGTACTTC
TRBV4-2	TRBD1	TRBJ1-2	many	CASSQEGGQGYGYTF	TGTGCCAGCAGCCAAGAGGGGGGACAGGGCTATGGCTACACCTTC
TRBV27	TRBD2	TRBJ2-3	many	CASSSRRLAGVDTQYF	TGTGCCAGCAGTTCCCGACGACTAGCGGGAGTTGATACGCAGTATTTT
TRBV7-3	TRBD2	TRBJ2-1	-	CASSLNPSGRGDEQFF	TGTGCCAGCAGCTTAAATCCTAGCGGGAGGGGCGATGAGCAGTTCTTC
TRBV7-9	-	TRBJ2-7	many	CASSPRGAGVSEQYF	TGTGCCAGCAGCCCCAGGGGGGCTGGCGTATCCGAGCAGTACTTC
TRBV24-1	-	TRBJ2-3	many	CATSEGTLSTDTQYF	TGTGCCACCAGTGAAGGGACATTAAGCACAGATACGCAGTATTTT
TRBV12-3/TRBV12-4	TRBD2	TRBJ2-7	many	CASSLKRGPYEQYF	TGTGCCAGCAGTTTAAAGCGGGGGCCCTACGAGCAGTACTTC
TRBV29-1	TRBD1	TRBJ2-3	many	CSVELGGVDTQYF	TGCAGCGTTGAACTAGGGGGCGTAGATACGCAGTATTTT
TRBV6-2/TRBV6-3	-	TRBJ2-5	many	CASSSGRPAETQYF	TGCGCCAGCAGTTCCGGCAGACCGGCCGAGACCCAGTACTTC
TRBV29-1	-	TRBJ1-1	many	CSVEDGFMNTEAFF	TGCAGCGTTGAAGATGGGTTCATGAACACTGAAGCTTTCTTT
TRBV13	TRBD2	TRBJ2-3	many	CASSPRTSGTTDTQYF	TGTGCCAGCAGCCCTAGGACTAGCGGGACCACAGATACGCAGTATTTT
TRBV11-3	-	TRBJ2-4	-	CASSTPAQRTFQYF	TGTGCCAGCAGCACACCCGCCCAGAGGACCTTTCAGTACTTC
TRBV6-1	-	TRBJ1-1	many	CASDRGSPRTEAFF	TGTGCCAGCGATCGGGGCAGTCCAAGGACTGAAGCTTTCTTT